The entry below gives a single T cell receptor beta chain sequence along with its context. The antigen is undetermined. The data belong to a study of shared clonotypes between healthy human individuals. Findings of the study overall: On the whole, naive subsets had larger estimated richness than memory subsets had. Enrolling few donors narrowed the genetic and exposure-history diversity that was represented.

Terminally differentiated effector memory CD45RA+ cells were left out of the naive CD8 fraction, which was CD45RO-negative and positively selected for CCR7. Donors were Caucasian adults residing in Nashville, Tennessee, USA. Source study methods: In the immunoSEQ data, sequences were junction-only and lacked quality scores, so filtering differed. The method was immunoSEQ multiplex PCR; TCRdb's version includes in-frame clones alone and lacks a portion of them. The V and J calls and clone size are taken from that table; D and trimming were inferred from the DNA. The sample yields about 2 million clones, roughly 95% seen once. The CDR3 has 14 amino acids. CDR1 and CDR2 from the germline V gene are PRHDT and FYEKMQ (reference sequence). V lost 6 bases and J lost 4; bases outside the gene matches: 7.

V is TRBV13 and J is TRBJ2-7; 9 bases line up with TRBD1. Sequencing used naive CD8+ T cells sorted from blood. This TCR was recovered from a man in his late teens or twenties in good health. CDR3 DNA: TGTGCCAGCAGTCCCCCCGGACAGGGGTACGAGCAGTACTTC. Amino acids: CASSPPGQGYEQYF.